The present T cell receptor (beta chain) was sequenced within a study of long-term antiretroviral therapy in people with HIV. As for the study in general: Earliest sampling preceded the 2015 immediate-ART recommendation by about a decade. General observations from the study: Within the repertoire, clones expanded before ART were dominant at all time points.

This CDR3 contains 15 residues. V was cut by 4 bases and J by 0 bases, with 13 bases left in between. The germline CDR1 and CDR2 sequences are MGHRA and YSYEKL. It was version v3.0 of the immunoSEQ assay that was run at survey level. For each individual sample, sequencing targeted 40,000-50,000 T-cell genomes. Some clones are missing from TCRdb's copy, which holds only in-frame ones; the method was immunoSEQ multiplex PCR. The repertoire holds 33,000 or so clones, with roughly four fifths as singletons. A note on this clone: As yet, its antigen is unknown.

All participants with HIV were treated in the United States. This sequence joins TRBV4-1 and TRBJ2-7; D possibly corresponds to TRBD1 (6 bases). The sequence came from a man aged 18 to 35 with HIV. The sample in question was unsorted PBMCs, obtained 0.3 years after starting antiretroviral therapy. Here the CDR3 DNA reads TGCGCCAGCAGCCTCGGACAGAGCAGCTCCTACGAGCAGTACTTC. Its translation is CASSLGQSSSYEQYF.